A selection of T cell receptor beta chains follows, all from one sample in a study of cytomegalovirus exposure and HLA in healthy donors. The protocol was immunoSEQ multiplex PCR, while the TCRdb copy is restricted to in-frame clones and leaves out a portion. The table lists roughly 230,000 clones, about nine tenths of them singletons, with about 1.7% in the top ten. Sequences were obtained from PBMCs. These receptors were obtained from a girl between 2 and 10 years old in good health and CMV-seronegative. CDR3s include the opening cysteine and the closing phenylalanine or tryptophan. The D gene is left open where the match is weak. The listing skips clone size in some rows; elsewhere it reads once, few, many or a size class.

D: TRBD1; J: TRBJ1-2; size: .; length: 13; V: TRBV30; DNA: TGTGCCTGGAGTCCGACAGGGTTCTATGGCTACACCTTC; CDR3: CAWSPTGFYGYTF
D: TRBD2; J: TRBJ2-7; size: .; length: 15; V: TRBV27; DNA: TGTGCCAGCAGTACTATAGCGGGGGGCTCCTACGAGCAGTACTTC; CDR3: CASSTIAGGSYEQYF
D: TRBD2; J: TRBJ2-7; size: .; length: 15; V: TRBV28; DNA: TGTGCCAGCAGTCCCCCGATAGCGGGAGCTTCTGAGCAGTACTTC; CDR3: CASSPPIAGASEQYF
D: .; J: TRBJ1-6; size: .; length: 16; V: TRBV19; DNA: TGTGCCAGTAGTAATCCAGTCGGGGGATATAATTCACCCCTCCACTTT; CDR3: CASSNPVGGYNSPLHF
D: TRBD2; J: TRBJ2-5; size: .; length: 15; V: TRBV5-1; DNA: TGCGCCAGCAGCTTAGGGACTAGCGGAAAAGAGACCCAGTACTTC; CDR3: CASSLGTSGKETQYF
D: .; J: TRBJ1-1; size: .; length: 16; V: TRBV5-1; DNA: TGCGCCAGCAGCTTGGAGGTAGGGGTGATGAACACTGAAGCTTTCTTT; CDR3: CASSLEVGVMNTEAFF
D: TRBD1; J: TRBJ1-2; size: .; length: 13; V: TRBV13; DNA: TGTGCCAGCAGCTCACAGGGGACCTATGGCTACACCTTC; CDR3: CASSSQGTYGYTF
D: .; J: TRBJ1-1; size: .; length: 13; V: TRBV12-5; DNA: TGTGCTAGTGGCCTTAGAGGAAACACTGAAGCTTTCTTT; CDR3: CASGLRGNTEAFF
D: .; J: TRBJ2-7; size: .; length: 16; V: TRBV7-8; DNA: TGTGCCAGCAGCTTAGTAGCGGCCCTAACCGTCGAAAAGCAGTACTTC; CDR3: CASSLVAALTVEKQYF
D: TRBD2; J: TRBJ2-1; size: .; length: 16; V: TRBV28; DNA: TGTGCCAGCAGTTACTTAGCGGGGGGGCATAAGGGTGAGCAGTTCTTC; CDR3: CASSYLAGGHKGEQFF
D: TRBD2; J: TRBJ2-3; size: .; length: 16; V: TRBV7-2; DNA: TGTGCCAGCAGCCCAAAAGGAGCGGGAGGGAGGGATACGCAGTATTTT; CDR3: CASSPKGAGGRDTQYF
D: .; J: TRBJ1-3; size: .; length: 14; V: TRBV6-1; DNA: TGTGCCAGCAACTTGGACAGCTCTGGAAACACCATATATTTT; CDR3: CASNLDSSGNTIYF
D: TRBD1; J: TRBJ2-3; size: .; length: 17; V: TRBV2; DNA: TGTGCCAGCAGTTCCCCGTCCCGGACAGGGGTGGCAGATACGCAGTATTTT; CDR3: CASSSPSRTGVADTQYF
D: .; J: TRBJ2-5; size: .; length: 14; V: TRBV5-4; DNA: TGTGCCAGCAGGGCTGACAGAGCTTTCGCGGAGCAGTACTTC; CDR3: CASRADRAFAEQYF
D: TRBD2; J: TRBJ2-2; size: .; length: 17; V: TRBV5-1; DNA: TGCGCCAGCAGCGGGGGGGGTCTAGATGGCAACACCGGGGAGCTGTTTTTT; CDR3: CASSGGGLDGNTGELFF
D: TRBD1; J: TRBJ2-3; size: .; length: 17; V: TRBV4-2; DNA: TGTGCCAGCAGCCAAGTAACCGGGACAGGGGGCACAGATACGCAGTATTTT; CDR3: CASSQVTGTGGTDTQYF
D: .; J: TRBJ2-6; size: .; length: 14; V: TRBV30; DNA: TGTGCCTGGAGACGGGTCTCCGGGGCCAACGTCCTGACTTTC; CDR3: CAWRRVSGANVLTF
D: TRBD2; J: TRBJ2-1; size: .; length: 17; V: TRBV5-4; DNA: TGTGCCAGCAGCTTGGGAGGTACTAGCGGGGGGGACAATGAGCAGTTCTTC; CDR3: CASSLGGTSGGDNEQFF
D: .; J: TRBJ2-3; size: .; length: 16; V: TRBV5-6; DNA: TGTGCCAGCAGCTTCATTACAGGGCTTCACACAGATACGCAGTATTTT; CDR3: CASSFITGLHTDTQYF
D: .; J: TRBJ2-3; size: few; length: 16; V: TRBV5-1; DNA: TGCGCCAGCAGCTTGGTCCCGGGACTCCACACAGATACGCAGTATTTT; CDR3: CASSLVPGLHTDTQYF
D: TRBD1; J: TRBJ1-5; size: .; length: 15; V: TRBV28; DNA: TGTGCCAGCAGCACCCTAGGGACAGGGGTTCAGCCCCAGCATTTT; CDR3: CASSTLGTGVQPQHF
D: TRBD1; J: TRBJ1-6; size: .; length: 13; V: TRBV30; DNA: TGTGCCTGGACCGGGACAGGGGCTTCACCCCTCCACTTT; CDR3: CAWTGTGASPLHF
D: .; J: TRBJ2-7; size: .; length: 14; V: TRBV28; DNA: TGTGCCAGCAGTTTTGCAGGTCCCAACTACGAGCAGTACTTC; CDR3: CASSFAGPNYEQYF
D: .; J: TRBJ1-5; size: .; length: 17; V: TRBV19; DNA: TGTGCCAGTAGTATAAGCTTGGGGCAGAAGAGCAATCAGCCCCAGCATTTT; CDR3: CASSISLGQKSNQPQHF
D: TRBD1; J: TRBJ1-5; size: .; length: 15; V: TRBV6-5; DNA: TGTGCCAGCAGTCTTGGACAGGGGACTAATCAGCCCCAGCATTTT; CDR3: CASSLGQGTNQPQHF
D: .; J: TRBJ1-1; size: few; length: 12; V: TRBV11-2; DNA: TGTGCCAGCAGCCCTACCCCGTCTGAAGCTTTCTTT; CDR3: CASSPTPSEAFF
D: .; J: TRBJ1-2; size: .; length: 15; V: TRBV7-9; DNA: TGTGCCAGCAGCTTAGAGGCCCGCCGAGGGCTTGGCTACACCTTC; CDR3: CASSLEARRGLGYTF
D: .; J: TRBJ2-5; size: .; length: 15; V: TRBV27; DNA: TGTGCCAGCAGTCCGGGGGTAGGGTACCAAGAGACCCAGTACTTC; CDR3: CASSPGVGYQETQYF
D: .; J: TRBJ2-7; size: .; length: 16; V: TRBV7-8; DNA: TGTGCCAGCAGCTTTTCCTCTGAGCCCCCCTCCTACGAGCAGTACTTC; CDR3: CASSFSSEPPSYEQYF
D: .; J: TRBJ1-2; size: .; length: 12; V: TRBV27; DNA: TGTGCCAGCAGTACGACAGGAGGCGGCTACACCTTC; CDR3: CASSTTGGGYTF
D: TRBD1; J: TRBJ1-1; size: once; length: 15; V: TRBV18; DNA: TGTGCCAGCTCACCCACCACAGGGGGGAACACTGAAGCTTTCTTT; CDR3: CASSPTTGGNTEAFF
D: TRBD1; J: TRBJ1-3; size: .; length: 13; V: TRBV10-2; DNA: TGCGCCAGCACGGGACAGGGGGGAAACACCATATATTTT; CDR3: CASTGQGGNTIYF
D: .; J: TRBJ1-5; size: .; length: 13; V: TRBV21-1; DNA: TGTGCCAGCAGCTTAGGGGCCTATCAGCCCCAGCATTTT; CDR3: CASSLGAYQPQHF
D: .; J: TRBJ2-2; size: once; length: 14; V: TRBV15; DNA: TGTGCCACCAGCAGAGGGAGAACCGCCGGGGAGCTGTTTTTT; CDR3: CATSRGRTAGELFF
D: TRBD2; J: TRBJ2-1; size: .; length: 14; V: TRBV2; DNA: TGTGCCAGCAGATCTAGCGGACTTTTCCATGAGCAGTTCTTC; CDR3: CASRSSGLFHEQFF
D: TRBD2; J: TRBJ2-1; size: .; length: 16; V: TRBV7-6; DNA: TGTGCCAGCAGCCCCTTAGCGGGAGGGCCGGACAATGAGCAGTTCTTC; CDR3: CASSPLAGGPDNEQFF
D: .; J: TRBJ1-1; size: .; length: 14; V: TRBV7-9; DNA: TGTGCCAGCAGCTTAGCGAGGGCTAACACTGAAGCTTTCTTT; CDR3: CASSLARANTEAFF
D: TRBD1; J: TRBJ2-7; size: few; length: 12; V: TRBV29-1; DNA: TGCAGCGTGAGGACAGGGGGCTACGAGCAGTACTTC; CDR3: CSVRTGGYEQYF